The 22 T cell receptor beta chains below were found in one sample sequenced in a study of T cells in severe cutaneous drug reactions. The iRepertoire multiplex PCR system with TCR subtype-specific primers built both bulk and single-cell libraries. After re-calling the multiplex PCR reads, TCRdb lists one entry per CDR3 protein, DNA absent. Its clone listing holds fewer than 8,000 distinct CDR3 sequences. The donors had carbamazepine-induced Stevens-Johnson syndrome or toxic epidermal necrolysis. Sequencing was done on a sample of cells from a skin blister. These TCRs come from a human donor with toxic epidermal necrolysis, a severe cutaneous drug reaction.

The V call is TRBV28, the J call TRBJ1-2. Germline V gives CDR1 MDHEN, CDR2 SYDVKM. The CDR3 is 12 amino acids. The CDR3: CASSFIGKDYTF.

The J gene is TRBJ1-2, the V gene TRBV2; the D gene TCRdb calls, TRBD1, cannot be checked with no DNA. Per the germline V gene, CDR1 is SNHLY and CDR2 is FYNNEI. The CDR3 runs to 15 residues. CDR3 sequence: CASTEGDIANYGYTF. Full variable domain (outside the CDR3, taken from reference TRBV2 and TRBJ1-2): EPEVTQTPSHQVTQMGQEVILRCVPISNHLYFYWYRQILGQKVEFLVSFYNNEISEKSEIFDDQFSVERPDGSNFTLKIRSTKLEDSAMYFCASTEGDIANYGYTFGSGTRLTVV.

This chain uses TRBV20-1 with TRBJ1-2; TCRdb gives TRBD1 as the D gene, but with no DNA this cannot be confirmed. Germline assignment: CDR1 DFQATT and CDR2 SNEGSKA (reference sequence). CDR3 length: 13 amino acids. The CDR3 region is CSASASTGMGYTF.

This clonotype is deemed medium-sized by its frequency. The V call is TRBV13, the J call TRBJ2-7. The CDR3 runs to 13 residues. CDR1 is PRHDT and CDR2 is FYEKMQ in the germline V gene (reference sequence). This CDR3 reads CASSPDSSYEQYF.

The chain carries TRBV4-1 and TRBJ1-2; absent DNA, TCRdb's TRBD1 call cannot be checked. Germline V lookup: CDR1 MGHRA, CDR2 YSYEKL. The CDR3 loop spans 15 amino acids. CDR3 loop: CASSQDLAGGNGYTF.

This chain joins TRBV12-3 or TRBV12-4 and TRBJ2-7; the TCRdb D gene call, TRBD1, has no DNA to confirm it. The CDR3 has 16 amino acids. CDR3 protein: CASSLFPTGNVNEQYF.

The chain couples TRBV28 to TRBJ2-7; the TCRdb call, TRBD1, lacks DNA for checking. Germline assignment: CDR1 MDHEN and CDR2 SYDVKM. CDR3 length: 11 residues. Here the CDR3 reads CASSYGGEQYF.

CDR3 loop: CASSPGDTQYF. The V and J genes are TRBV12-3 or TRBV12-4 and TRBJ2-3; absent DNA, TCRdb's TRBD1 call cannot be checked. The CDR3 is 11 residues long.

This chain links TRBV7-8 with TRBJ2-7; TCRdb selects TRBD2, and the lack of DNA leaves this call unchecked. The CDR3 length is 15 residues. The germline CDR1 and CDR2 sequences are SGHVS and FQNEAQ. CDR3: CASSSLAEGAYEQYF.

The V call is TRBV29-1, the J call TRBJ2-7; with no DNA, the TCRdb D assignment of TRBD1 cannot be verified. The germline V gene has CDR1 SQVTM and CDR2 ANQGSEA. This CDR3 has 15 residues. This CDR3 reads CSVERGQGGSYEQYF.

J is TRBJ1-4 and V is TRBV11-2. This CDR3 is built from 14 residues. Germline V gene sequence: CDR1 SGHAT, CDR2 FQNNGV. This CDR3 reads CASSLSRSNEKLFF.

Measured by frequency, this clonotype is medium-sized. The chain carries TRBV13 and TRBJ2-1. The CDR3 covers 12 residues. The V gene's germline CDR1 is PRHDT and CDR2 FYEKMQ (reference sequence). The CDR3 sequence is CASSRTYNEQFF.

The chain joins TRBV5-5 to TRBJ2-2; TCRdb outputs TRBD1, but without DNA this stays unchecked. This CDR3 contains 14 residues. Germline CDR1 reads SGHKS; CDR2 reads YYEKEE (reference sequence). CDR3 residues: CASSWTGMPGELFF.

The chain combines TRBV20-1 with TRBJ2-1; TCRdb's D gene call, TRBD2, goes unchecked for lack of DNA. The germline CDR1 and CDR2 sequences are DFQATT and SNEGSKA (reference sequence). This CDR3 spans 14 amino acids. The CDR3 loop is CSASGRAGYNEQFF.

This chain connects TRBV2 to TRBJ2-7. Germline loops: CDR1 SNHLY, CDR2 FYNNEI. The CDR3 is 12 residues long. The CDR3 region is CASSEMEYEQYF.

V gene TRBV6-5 combines with J gene TRBJ1-1. The germline V gene has CDR1 MNHEY and CDR2 SVGAGI. The CDR3 is 13 residues long. This CDR3 is CASSYSTWSEAFF.

The chain is built from TRBV30 and TRBJ1-1; TCRdb's D call, TRBD1, is unchecked because there is no DNA. Germline assignment: CDR1 GTSNPN and CDR2 SVGIG (reference sequence). CDR3 size: 13 residues. The CDR3: CAWSPGQNTEAFF.

The V gene is TRBV20-1, the J gene TRBJ2-7; with no DNA, the TCRdb D assignment of TRBD2 cannot be verified. The CDR3 extends over 15 amino acids. Per the germline V gene, CDR1 is DFQATT and CDR2 is SNEGSKA (reference sequence). This CDR3 reads CSARDVAGGLYEQYF.

This rearrangement joins TRBV28 to TRBJ1-3; TCRdb's D call, TRBD1, is unchecked because there is no DNA. CDR3 size: 15 residues. Germline V gene sequence: CDR1 MDHEN, CDR2 SYDVKM. The CDR3 loop reads CASSPDRSSGNTIYF.

The J gene is TRBJ1-6, the V gene TRBV28; TCRdb picks TRBD1, but there is no DNA to check that call. CDR3 size: 13 residues. Germline V gene data show CDR1 as MDHEN and CDR2 as SYDVKM. Here the CDR3 reads CASSLVPGSPLHF.

V is TRBV28 and J is TRBJ2-1. The length of the CDR3 is 12 residues. The germline gives CDR1 MDHEN, CDR2 SYDVKM. CDR3 protein: CASSLEATEQFF.

The chain recombines TRBV13 with TRBJ2-3. The length of the CDR3 is 12 residues. Germline CDR1 is PRHDT and CDR2 is FYEKMQ (reference sequence). CDR3 sequence: CASSEVADTQYF. The variable domain in full, completed from reference TRBV13 and TRBJ2-3, reads AAGVIQSPRHLIKEKRETATLKCYPIPRHDTVYWYQQGPGQDPQFLISFYEKMQSDKGSIPDRFSAQQFSDYHSELNMSSLELGDSALYFCASSEVADTQYFGPGTRLTVL.